One and the same sample provided the 26 T cell receptor beta chains below, sequenced in a study of CD8+ T cells in alopecia areata. It was cDNA, reverse transcribed from extracted RNA, that served as the sequencing template. The method was immunoSEQ multiplex PCR; TCRdb's version includes in-frame clones alone and lacks a portion of them. This sample carries 270,000 or so clones, roughly 50% of them seen once, and the ten largest clones take about 1.8%. Documented treatment: oral pan-JAK inhibitor, 5-10 mg twice daily. The source material was CD4+ T cells sorted from blood, sampled at week 24, from a patient treated with tofacitinib. These receptors were collected from a human donor with alopecia areata.

This clone has a handful of counts. The V call is TRBV5-1, the J call TRBJ2-1, with D unclear. Trimming took off 0 bases at V and 5 bases at J, with 3 bases between the two ends. In germline, CDR1 is SGHRS, CDR2 YFSETQ. The CDR3 runs 12 residues. CDR3 in DNA: TGCGCCAGCAGCTTGGTTGACAATGAGCAGTTCTTC. Amino acid sequence: CASSLVDNEQFF.

This clone was observed a few times. V usage is TRBV5-1 and J usage is TRBJ2-5; D gene uncertain. The CDR3 covers 16 residues. Germline V gives CDR1 SGHRS, CDR2 YFSETQ. Trimming left V 1 base short and J 5 bases short, with 18 bases between. The CDR3 coding sequence is TGCGCCAGCAGCTTGTCTGGTGGCCAGGCTCGGGAGACCCAGTACTTC. It codes for CASSLSGGQARETQYF.

The chain joins TRBV29-1 to TRBJ2-2, with D tentatively TRBD1 or TRBD2 (5 bases each). The V gene's germline CDR1 is SQVTM and CDR2 ANQGSEA. The CDR3 covers 14 residues. V was shortened by 6 bases and J by 2 bases, with 13 bases between the two germline ends. Here the CDR3 DNA reads TGCAGCGTGGGCCACGGGGCCAACACCGGGGAGCTGTTTTTT. Amino acids: CSVGHGANTGELFF.

The chain joins TRBV4-3 to TRBJ1-2; weak D call: TRBD1 (6 bases). From germline, CDR1 is LGHNA and CDR2 YSLEER. Trimming removed 0 bases from V and 5 bases from J, with 19 bases in between. The CDR3 covers 17 residues. CDR3 sequence reads: CASSQDPPGTGLYGYTF. CDR3 DNA: TGCGCCAGCAGCCAAGACCCTCCTGGTACAGGGTTATATGGCTACACCTTC.

The chain combines TRBV4-1 with TRBJ1-2; TRBD1 matches at 8 bases. There are 14 residues in the CDR3. Trimming at V came to 4 bases and at J to 8 bases, leaving 9 bases not matched to a gene. Per the germline V gene, CDR1 is MGHRA and CDR2 is YSYEKL. The CDR3 protein is CASSLGQGAPGYTF. The CDR3 region has the DNA TGCGCCAGCAGCCTGGGGCAGGGGGCGCCCGGCTACACCTTC.

The CDR3 region is CAWRPGYGYTF. As DNA, the CDR3 is TGTGCCTGGAGGCCGGGGTATGGCTACACCTTC. The rearrangement uses TRBV30 and TRBJ1-2; D is uncertain. V gave up 3 bases and J gave up 5 bases, with 7 bases separating them. Germline V gene lookup returns CDR1 GTSNPN and CDR2 SVGIG (reference sequence). The CDR3 has 11 residues.

This chain joins TRBV2 and TRBJ1-2, with D possibly TRBD1 on 5 matching bases. Looked up from germline, CDR1 is SNHLY and CDR2 is FYNNEI. The V end lost 5 bases, the J end lost 0 bases, and 22 bases lay between the germline ends. CDR3 length equals 18 residues. CDR3: CASSPPWTVTASNYGYTF. CDR3 nucleotides: TGTGCCAGCAGTCCCCCATGGACCGTGACAGCCTCTAACTATGGCTACACCTTC.

This clone occurred a few times. The rearrangement links TRBV5-1 to TRBJ2-7, with D possibly being TRBD2 (6 bases). The CDR3 consists of 14 residues. V was shortened by 2 bases and J by 2 bases, with 11 bases between the two germline ends. The germline CDR1 and CDR2 sequences are SGHRS and YFSETQ. The CDR3 loop is CASSFGTPTYEQYF. CDR3 nucleotides: TGCGCCAGCAGCTTCGGGACTCCGACCTACGAGCAGTACTTC.

The genes are TRBV7-9 and TRBJ1-2; 8 nucleotides line up with TRBD1. With V trimmed by 5 bases and J by 8 bases, 10 bases remained unmatched. The CDR3 is made up of 14 amino acids. Looked up from germline, CDR1 is SEHNR and CDR2 is FQNEAQ (reference sequence). The CDR3, as DNA: TGTGCCAGCAGCCCAAGGGACAGGTTCTTCGGCTACACCTTC. It translates to CASSPRDRFFGYTF. Combining the CDR3 with reference TRBV7-9 and TRBJ1-2 gives the whole variable domain DTGVSQNPRHKITKRGQNVTFRCDPISEHNRLYWYRQTLGQGPEFLTYFQNEAQLEKSRLLSDRFSAERPKGSFSTLEIQRTEQGDSAMYLCASSPRDRFFGYTFGSGTRLTVV.

This chain uses TRBV29-1 with TRBJ1-2; D may be TRBD1 (6 bases). Trimming cost V 8 bases and J 4 bases, with 17 bases left between them. Per the germline V gene, CDR1 is SQVTM and CDR2 is ANQGSEA. The CDR3 is 13 residues long. Written as DNA, the CDR3 is TGCAGCCAGCCCAGGGCAGGGGCCTATGGCTACACCTTC. Translated: CSQPRAGAYGYTF.

The chain is built from TRBV7-2 and TRBJ1-3; a possible D gene is TRBD1 (5 bases). CDR1 and CDR2 from the germline V gene are SGHTA and FQGNSA. With 5 bases removed from V and 3 bases from J, the gap between germline ends came to 11 bases. The length of the CDR3 is 14 residues. As DNA, the CDR3 is TGTGCCAGCAGCCGGGGCGCGTATGGAAACACCATATATTTT. This encodes CASSRGAYGNTIYF.

This clone was observed a single time. The rearrangement uses TRBV7-8 and TRBJ1-6; D gene unclear. The length of the CDR3 is 11 residues. The ends were cut back, 6 bases at V and 7 bases at J, with 4 bases in the middle. From germline, CDR1 is SGHVS and CDR2 FQNEAQ. The CDR3 nucleotides read TGTGCCAGCAGTCGGAATTCACCCCTCCACTTT. Protein product: CASSRNSPLHF.

Points on this clone: Other DNA sequences within the sample encode an identical CDR3. The chain recombines TRBV5-1 with TRBJ2-5; D not certain. The V end lost 1 base, the J end lost 2 bases, and 9 bases lay between the germline ends. Per germline, CDR1 SGHRS and CDR2 YFSETQ. The CDR3 has 14 amino acids. The CDR3 loop reads CASSLLPDQETQYF. DNA for the CDR3: TGCGCCAGCAGCTTGCTTCCCGATCAAGAGACCCAGTACTTC.

The rearrangement links TRBV29-1 to TRBJ2-2; D is uncertain. The germline gives CDR1 SQVTM, CDR2 ANQGSEA. The V end lost 5 bases, the J end lost 3 bases, and 4 bases lay between the germline ends. The CDR3 sequence is 11 residues long. In DNA form, the CDR3 reads TGCAGCGTTAGGGACACCGGGGAGCTGTTTTTT. Its translation is CSVRDTGELFF.

The V call is TRBV2, the J call TRBJ2-7, with 10 bases aligning to TRBD2. The V gene end was trimmed by 5 bases and the J gene end by 5 bases; junction bases not matched to a gene: 9. Germline CDR1 SNHLY, CDR2 FYNNEI. The CDR3 loop spans 15 amino acids. The chain's CDR3 is CASSSPGLAADEQYF. The CDR3 DNA reads TGTGCCAGCAGTAGCCCCGGACTAGCGGCGGACGAGCAGTACTTC.

This clone was found once. The rearrangement links TRBV2 to TRBJ1-2; D gene unclear. The CDR3 has 15 residues. Per the germline V gene, CDR1 is SNHLY and CDR2 is FYNNEI. Trimming shortened V by 2 bases and J by 4 bases, and 14 bases separated the two germline ends. In nucleotides, the CDR3 is TGTGCCAGCAGTGAACAACAGCCCATGATCTATGGCTACACCTTC. Protein sequence: CASSEQQPMIYGYTF.

This clone was recorded a few times. V gene TRBV29-1 combines with J gene TRBJ1-1; 9 bases are a match to TRBD1. The CDR3 spans 13 residues. Germline CDR1 is SQVTM and CDR2 is ANQGSEA. The trim removed 5 bases at V and 5 bases at J, leaving 6 bases unmatched. This CDR3 is CSVFRDRATEAFF. CDR3 bases: TGCAGCGTTTTCCGGGACAGGGCGACTGAAGCTTTCTTT.

The chain carries TRBV10-3 and TRBJ1-5; D gene ambiguous. Germline V gene sequence: CDR1 ENHRY, CDR2 SYGVKD. The CDR3 covers 13 residues. Trimming left V 0 bases short and J 6 bases short, with 6 bases between. CDR3 in amino acids: CAISESEAQPQHF. CDR3 in DNA: TGTGCCATCAGTGAGTCGGAAGCTCAGCCCCAGCATTTT.

The chain combines TRBV28 with TRBJ2-2; D perhaps matches TRBD1 (6 bases). The CDR3 consists of 16 residues. Germline V gene lookup returns CDR1 MDHEN and CDR2 SYDVKM. V lost 3 bases and J 6 bases, leaving 17 bases between the germline ends. As DNA, the CDR3 is TGTGCCAGCAGTTTCCCTCGACAGGCAACTCCCGGGGAGCTGTTTTTT. It specifies CASSFPRQATPGELFF.

The rearrangement uses TRBV29-1 and TRBJ1-5, with D possibly being TRBD1 (6 bases). The CDR3 is 13 residues long. Trimming took off 4 bases at V and 6 bases at J, with 13 bases between the two ends. Germline lookup yields CDR1 SQVTM and CDR2 ANQGSEA. The CDR3 here is CSVGEGGGQPQHF. The CDR3 nucleotides read TGCAGCGTTGGGGAGGGGGGTGGTCAGCCCCAGCATTTT.

This rearrangement joins TRBV2 to TRBJ1-6, with 8 bases that match TRBD1. There are 15 residues in the CDR3. V trimming: 9 bases; J trimming: 7 bases; junction bases outside the gene matches: 11. The V gene's germline CDR1 is SNHLY and CDR2 FYNNEI. CDR3 nucleotides: TGTGCCAGAAGCTGGACAGGGCTTGAGAATTCACCCCTCCACTTT. It specifies CARSWTGLENSPLHF.

The rearrangement uses TRBV30 and TRBJ1-1, with TRBD1 matching 8 bases. CDR1 GTSNPN and CDR2 SVGIG come from the germline V gene (reference sequence). This CDR3 is 12 amino acids long. The trim removed 8 bases at V and 3 bases at J, leaving 5 bases unmatched. CDR3 nucleotide sequence: TGTGCCGGGGACAGGAGGGACACTGAAGCTTTCTTT. It is translated as CAGDRRDTEAFF.

This sequence joins TRBV28 and TRBJ1-1; D is perhaps TRBD1 (6 bases). Trimming left V 6 bases short and J 7 bases short, with 18 bases between. The germline V gene has CDR1 MDHEN and CDR2 SYDVKM. This CDR3 spans 14 amino acids. The CDR3 region has the DNA TGTGCCAGCAGATTCTCCGGGGGGCAAGGTGAAGCTTTCTTT. Translation gives CASRFSGGQGEAFF.

Concerning this clone itself: This CDR3 is also generated by other DNA sequences in the sample. This rearrangement joins TRBV29-1 to TRBJ1-1; D gene unclear. The CDR3 has 10 residues. The ends were cut back, 4 bases at V and 2 bases at J, with 2 bases in the middle. CDR1 is SQVTM and CDR2 is ANQGSEA in the germline V gene. The CDR3, as DNA: TGCAGCGTTGCCAACACTGAAGCTTTCTTT. Its protein is CSVANTEAFF.

This chain connects TRBV28 to TRBJ1-2, with 10 bases that match TRBD1. The CDR3 runs to 14 residues. CDR1 and CDR2 from the germline V gene are MDHEN and SYDVKM. V lost 5 bases, J lost 2 bases, and 2 bases stayed unmatched. This chain's CDR3 is CASSRGQGNYGYTF. The DNA of the CDR3 is TGTGCCAGCAGTAGGGGACAGGGGAACTATGGCTACACCTTC.

The CDR3 sequence: CASSLRGRGYGYTF. The CDR3 DNA is TGTGCCAGCAGTTTGAGGGGGAGAGGGTATGGCTACACCTTC. The chain uses TRBV28 and TRBJ1-2; possible D gene TRBD1, 6 bases. Germline loops: CDR1 MDHEN, CDR2 SYDVKM. This CDR3 contains 14 residues. Between the trimmed V and J ends, which lost 3 bases and 5 bases, there was a span of 13 bases.